The clone carrying this TCR beta chain was detected a few times. As yet, its antigen is unknown. There are 14 residues in the CDR3. The germline V gene has CDR1 MNHEY and CDR2 SVGAGI. The V gene end was trimmed by 6 bases and the J gene end by 5 bases; junction bases not matched to a gene: 6. They built TCR cDNA with 5'RACE template switching, a step that put in a universal primer site and UMIs. TCRdb re-derived calls from the 5' RACE reads in MiXCR, one entry per CDR3 protein. The repertoire holds about 170,000 distinct CDR3 sequences, with approximately 6.2% as singletons. The source of the sample is a study of T cells after yellow fever vaccination. Study details: Fractions of limited cellularity were prepared by means of SMART-Seq v4 Ultra Low Input.

Study-level results: Researchers report a weaker secondary response that nonetheless peaked faster, day 5 versus 15.

V usage is TRBV6-5 and J usage is TRBJ2-3; TRBD2 matches at 9 bases. The source material was CD4+ T cells sorted from PBMCs, sampled on the day of the first yellow fever vaccination. The sequence was obtained from a man aged 18 to 29 who received the YFV17D yellow fever vaccine. This CDR3 reads CASRSSGDRDTQYF. The CDR3 DNA follows: TGTGCCAGCAGGTCTAGCGGGGACCGAGATACGCAGTATTTT.